The rows below give T cell receptor beta chains drawn from one sample of a study of shared clonotypes between healthy human individuals. The repertoire was sequenced with immunoSEQ multiplex PCR; TCRdb's copy has only in-frame clones and lacks some. The table has some 2.1 million clones, roughly 94% seen once. The specimen sequenced was naive CD8+ T cells sorted from blood. These receptors were taken from a man aged 18 to 35 in good health. CDR3s include the opening cysteine and the closing phenylalanine or tryptophan. The D gene is left open where the match is weak. The size entry is marked missing in some rows and otherwise reads once, few, many or a size class.

clone_size	v_call	d_call	j_call	cdr3_nt	cdr3_aa
.	TRBV19	.	TRBJ2-7	TGTGCCAGTAAATTTGGGCAGGGTTCCTACGAGCAGTACTTC	CASKFGQGSYEQYF
.	TRBV27	.	TRBJ1-2	TGTGCCAGCAGTCCGTTGGCCTACGGGGATGGCTACACCTTC	CASSPLAYGDGYTF
.	TRBV10-3	.	TRBJ2-1	TGTGCCATCAGTGTGGATAGCCCCAACTCCTACAATGAGCAGTTCTTC	CAISVDSPNSYNEQFF
.	TRBV29-1	.	TRBJ2-1	TGCAGCGTTCCTCCTCCGGGACAAAACTACAATGAGCAGTTCTTC	CSVPPPGQNYNEQFF
.	TRBV27	.	TRBJ1-1	TGTGCCAGCAGTTTACGCGGTATGGTGACTGAAGCTTTCTTT	CASSLRGMVTEAFF
.	TRBV13	.	TRBJ2-4	TGTGCCAGCAGCCATCTTTTAGCCAAAAACATTCAGTACTTC	CASSHLLAKNIQYF
.	TRBV12-5	.	TRBJ2-7	TGTGCTAGTGGTTTATGGGGTTTAAACTACGAGCAGTACTTC	CASGLWGLNYEQYF
once	TRBV4-3	.	TRBJ1-5	TGCGCCAGCAGCCAAGATTTGAGATTCGGGGGCAATCAGCCCCAGCATTTT	CASSQDLRFGGNQPQHF
.	TRBV6-5	.	TRBJ2-7	TGTGCCAGCTTGGCAGGGAACTACGAGCAGTACTTC	CASLAGNYEQYF
once	TRBV6-6	.	TRBJ1-1	TGTGCCACCCAGTGGACAGTCCGAAACACTGAAGCTTTCTTT	CATQWTVRNTEAFF
.	TRBV5-1	.	TRBJ2-4	TGCGCCAGCAGCTTGGGAGGAGCCAAAAACATTCAGTACTTC	CASSLGGAKNIQYF
.	TRBV4-1	.	TRBJ2-7	TGCGCCAGCAGCCAAGGGGCCCGGAGCTCCTACGAGCAGTACTTC	CASSQGARSSYEQYF